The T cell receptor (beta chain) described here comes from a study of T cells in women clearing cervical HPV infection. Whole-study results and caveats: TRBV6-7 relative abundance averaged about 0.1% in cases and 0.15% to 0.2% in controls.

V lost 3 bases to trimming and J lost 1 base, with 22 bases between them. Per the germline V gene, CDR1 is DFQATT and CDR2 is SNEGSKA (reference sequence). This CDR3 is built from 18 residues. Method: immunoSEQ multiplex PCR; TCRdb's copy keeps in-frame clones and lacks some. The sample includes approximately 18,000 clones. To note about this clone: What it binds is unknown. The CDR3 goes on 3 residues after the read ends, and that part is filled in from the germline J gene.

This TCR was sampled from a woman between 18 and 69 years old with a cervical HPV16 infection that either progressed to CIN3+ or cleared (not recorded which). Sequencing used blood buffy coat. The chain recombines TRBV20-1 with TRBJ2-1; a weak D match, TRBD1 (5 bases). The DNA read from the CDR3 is TGCAGTGCTAGCAGGACACCAGGGCGAGGTGGGTCCTACAATGAG. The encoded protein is CSASRTPGRGGSYNE. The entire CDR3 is CSASRTPGRGGSYNEQFF.